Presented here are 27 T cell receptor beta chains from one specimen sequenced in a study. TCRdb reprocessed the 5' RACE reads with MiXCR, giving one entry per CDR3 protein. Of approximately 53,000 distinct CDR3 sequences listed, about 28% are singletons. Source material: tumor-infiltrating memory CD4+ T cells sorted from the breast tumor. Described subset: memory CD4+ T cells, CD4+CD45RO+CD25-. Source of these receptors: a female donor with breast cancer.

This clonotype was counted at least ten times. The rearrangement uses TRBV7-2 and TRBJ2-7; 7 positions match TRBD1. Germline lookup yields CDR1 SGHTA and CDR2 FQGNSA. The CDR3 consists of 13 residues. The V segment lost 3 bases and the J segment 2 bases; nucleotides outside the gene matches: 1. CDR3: CASSLGQPYEQYF. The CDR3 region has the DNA TGTGCCAGCAGCTTGGGACAGCCCTACGAGCAGTACTTC.

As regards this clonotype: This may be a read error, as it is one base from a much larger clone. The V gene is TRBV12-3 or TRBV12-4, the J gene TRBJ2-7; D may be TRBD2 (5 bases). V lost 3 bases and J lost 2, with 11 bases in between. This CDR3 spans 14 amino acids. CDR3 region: CASSFGSGAYEQYF. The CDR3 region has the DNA TGTGCCAGCAGTTTTGGAAGCGGAGCCTACGAGCAGTACTTC.

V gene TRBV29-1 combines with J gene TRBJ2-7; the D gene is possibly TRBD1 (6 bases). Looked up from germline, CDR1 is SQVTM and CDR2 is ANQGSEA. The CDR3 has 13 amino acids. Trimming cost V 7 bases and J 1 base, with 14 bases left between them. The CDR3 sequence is CSGVQGLSYEQYF. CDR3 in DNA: TGCAGCGGGGTACAGGGATTATCCTACGAGCAGTACTTC.

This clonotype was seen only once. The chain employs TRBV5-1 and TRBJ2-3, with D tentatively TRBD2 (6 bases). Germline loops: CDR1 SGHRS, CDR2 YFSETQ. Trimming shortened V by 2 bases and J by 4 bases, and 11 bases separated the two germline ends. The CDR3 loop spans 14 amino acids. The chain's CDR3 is CASSFTGLADTQYF. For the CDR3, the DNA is TGCGCCAGCAGCTTTACGGGACTCGCAGATACGCAGTATTTT. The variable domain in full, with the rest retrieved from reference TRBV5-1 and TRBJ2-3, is KAGVTQTPRYLIKTRGQQVTLSCSPISGHRSVSWYQQTPGQGLQFLFEYFSETQRNKGNFPGRFSGRQFSNSRSEMNVSTLELGDSALYLCASSFTGLADTQYFGPGTRLTVL.

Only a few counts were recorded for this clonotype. CDR3 bases: TGTGCCAGCTTGGTAGCTAACGAGCAGTACTTC. This gives the protein CASLVANEQYF. V is TRBV28 and J is TRBJ2-7; D is unclear. There are 11 residues in the CDR3. The V gene lost 8 bases and the J gene lost 5 bases, with 10 bases spanning the gap. Per the germline V gene, CDR1 is MDHEN and CDR2 is SYDVKM.

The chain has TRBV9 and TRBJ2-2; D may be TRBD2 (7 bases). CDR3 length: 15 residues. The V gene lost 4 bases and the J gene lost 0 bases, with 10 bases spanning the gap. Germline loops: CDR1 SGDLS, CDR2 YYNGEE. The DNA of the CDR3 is TGTGCCAGCAGCAGGGGGGGTTCGAACACCGGGGAGCTGTTTTTT. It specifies CASSRGGSNTGELFF.

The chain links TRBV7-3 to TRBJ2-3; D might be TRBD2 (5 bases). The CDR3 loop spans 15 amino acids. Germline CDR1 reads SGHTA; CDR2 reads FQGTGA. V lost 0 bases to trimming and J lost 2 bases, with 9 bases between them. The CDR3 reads CASSLTTRDTDTQYF. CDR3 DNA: TGTGCCAGCAGCTTAACTACCCGGGACACAGATACGCAGTATTTT.

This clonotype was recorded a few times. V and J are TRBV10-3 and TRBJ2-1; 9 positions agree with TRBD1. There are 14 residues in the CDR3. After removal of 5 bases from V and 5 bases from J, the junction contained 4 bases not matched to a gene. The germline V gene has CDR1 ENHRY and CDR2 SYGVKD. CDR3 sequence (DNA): TGTGCCATCAGTAGGACAGGGGAGGACAATGAGCAGTTCTTC. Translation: CAISRTGEDNEQFF.

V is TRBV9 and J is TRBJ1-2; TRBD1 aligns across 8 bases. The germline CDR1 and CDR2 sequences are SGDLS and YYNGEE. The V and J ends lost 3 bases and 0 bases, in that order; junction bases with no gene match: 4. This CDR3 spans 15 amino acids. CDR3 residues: CASSASGGANYGYTF. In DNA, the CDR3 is TGTGCCAGCAGCGCTTCAGGGGGCGCTAACTATGGCTACACCTTC.

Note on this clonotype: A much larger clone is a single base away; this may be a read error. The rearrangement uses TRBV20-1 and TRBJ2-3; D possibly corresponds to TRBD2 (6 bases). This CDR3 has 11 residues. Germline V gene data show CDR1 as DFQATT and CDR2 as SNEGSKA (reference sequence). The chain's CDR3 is CRASGTDTQYF. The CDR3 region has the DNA TGCAGGGCTAGCGGCACAGATACGCAGTATTTT.

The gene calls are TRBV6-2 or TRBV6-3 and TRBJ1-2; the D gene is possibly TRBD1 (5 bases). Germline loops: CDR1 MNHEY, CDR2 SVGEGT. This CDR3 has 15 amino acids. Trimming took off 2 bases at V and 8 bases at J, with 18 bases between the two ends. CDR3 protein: CASSYTPRGSSGYTF. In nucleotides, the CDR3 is TGTGCCAGCAGTTACACCCCCCGGGGCTCTTCCGGCTACACCTTC.

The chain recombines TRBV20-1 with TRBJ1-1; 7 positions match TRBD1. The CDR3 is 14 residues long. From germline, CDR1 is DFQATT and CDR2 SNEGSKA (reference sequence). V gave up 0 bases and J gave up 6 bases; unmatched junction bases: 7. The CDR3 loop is CSARDTGVSAEAFF. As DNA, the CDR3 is TGCAGTGCTAGAGACACAGGGGTGAGTGCTGAAGCTTTCTTT.

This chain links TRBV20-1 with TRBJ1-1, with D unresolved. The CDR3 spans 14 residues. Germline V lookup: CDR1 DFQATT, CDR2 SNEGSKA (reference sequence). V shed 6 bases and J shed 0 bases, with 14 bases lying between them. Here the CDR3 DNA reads TGCAGTGCCGCAAGCGCGGGATTGAACACTGAAGCTTTCTTT. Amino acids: CSAASAGLNTEAFF.

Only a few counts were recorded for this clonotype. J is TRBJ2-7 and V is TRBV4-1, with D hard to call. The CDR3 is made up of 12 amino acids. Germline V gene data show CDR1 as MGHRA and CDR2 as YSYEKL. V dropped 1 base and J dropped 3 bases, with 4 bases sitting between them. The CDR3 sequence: CASSQVGYEQYF. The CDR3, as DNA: TGCGCCAGCAGCCAAGTTGGCTACGAGCAGTACTTC.

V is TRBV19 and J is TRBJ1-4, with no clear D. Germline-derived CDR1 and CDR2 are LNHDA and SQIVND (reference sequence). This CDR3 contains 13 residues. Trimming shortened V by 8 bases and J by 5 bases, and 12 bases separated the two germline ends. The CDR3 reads CASGTGENEKLFF. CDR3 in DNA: TGTGCCAGTGGTACGGGAGAAAATGAAAAACTGTTTTTT.

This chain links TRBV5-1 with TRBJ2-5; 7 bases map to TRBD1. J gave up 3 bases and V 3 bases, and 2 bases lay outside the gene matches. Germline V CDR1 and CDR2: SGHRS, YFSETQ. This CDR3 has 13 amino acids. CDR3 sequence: CASSYGTEETQYF. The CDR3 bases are TGCGCCAGCAGCTATGGGACAGAAGAGACCCAGTACTTC.

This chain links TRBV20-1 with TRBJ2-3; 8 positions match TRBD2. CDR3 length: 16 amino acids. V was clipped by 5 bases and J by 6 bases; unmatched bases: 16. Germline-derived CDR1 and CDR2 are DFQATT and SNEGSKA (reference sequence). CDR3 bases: TGCAGTGCTTTACGGACGGGACTAGGGAAGGCGGATACGCAGTATTTT. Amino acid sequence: CSALRTGLGKADTQYF.

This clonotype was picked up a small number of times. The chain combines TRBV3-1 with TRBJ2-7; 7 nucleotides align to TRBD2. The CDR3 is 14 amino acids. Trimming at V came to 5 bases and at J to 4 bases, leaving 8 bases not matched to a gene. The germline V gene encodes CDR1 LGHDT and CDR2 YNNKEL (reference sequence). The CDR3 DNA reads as TGTGCCAGCAGCAAACTCACTAGCGAGTACGAGCAGTACTTC. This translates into CASSKLTSEYEQYF.

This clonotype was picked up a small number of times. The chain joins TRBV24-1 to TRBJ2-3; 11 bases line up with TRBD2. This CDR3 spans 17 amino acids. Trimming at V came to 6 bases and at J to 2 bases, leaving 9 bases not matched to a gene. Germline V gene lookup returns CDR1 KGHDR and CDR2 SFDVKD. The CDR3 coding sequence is TGTGCCACCAGTTCCGTCTTAGCGGGAGGGCCCACAGATACGCAGTATTTT. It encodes CATSSVLAGGPTDTQYF.

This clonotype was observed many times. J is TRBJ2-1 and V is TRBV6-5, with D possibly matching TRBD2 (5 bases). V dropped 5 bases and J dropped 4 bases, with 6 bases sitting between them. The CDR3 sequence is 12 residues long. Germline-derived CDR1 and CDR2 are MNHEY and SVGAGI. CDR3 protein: CASSTSYNEQFF. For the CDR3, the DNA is TGTGCCAGCAGTACTAGTTACAATGAGCAGTTCTTC.

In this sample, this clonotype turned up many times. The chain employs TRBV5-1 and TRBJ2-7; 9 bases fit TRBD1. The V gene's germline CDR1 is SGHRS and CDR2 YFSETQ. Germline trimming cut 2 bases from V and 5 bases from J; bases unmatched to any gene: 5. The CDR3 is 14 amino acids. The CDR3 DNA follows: TGCGCCAGCAGCTTCAACAGGGACAGGGACGAGCAGTACTTC. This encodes CASSFNRDRDEQYF. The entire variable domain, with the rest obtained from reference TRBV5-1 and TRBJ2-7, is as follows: KAGVTQTPRYLIKTRGQQVTLSCSPISGHRSVSWYQQTPGQGLQFLFEYFSETQRNKGNFPGRFSGRQFSNSRSEMNVSTLELGDSALYLCASSFNRDRDEQYFGPGTRLTVT.

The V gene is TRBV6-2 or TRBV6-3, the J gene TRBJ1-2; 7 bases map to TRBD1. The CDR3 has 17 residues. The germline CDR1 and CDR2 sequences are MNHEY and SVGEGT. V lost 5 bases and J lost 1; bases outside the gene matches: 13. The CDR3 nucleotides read TGTGCCAGCAGTCGAGAGACTCCGGGACAGATTAACTATGGCTACACCTTC. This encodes CASSRETPGQINYGYTF.

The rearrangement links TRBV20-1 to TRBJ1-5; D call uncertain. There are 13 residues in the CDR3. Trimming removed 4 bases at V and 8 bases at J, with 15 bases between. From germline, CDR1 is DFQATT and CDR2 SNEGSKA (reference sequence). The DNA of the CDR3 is TGCAGTGCTACCGAGGACCGCGATGAGCCCCAGCATTTT. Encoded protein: CSATEDRDEPQHF.

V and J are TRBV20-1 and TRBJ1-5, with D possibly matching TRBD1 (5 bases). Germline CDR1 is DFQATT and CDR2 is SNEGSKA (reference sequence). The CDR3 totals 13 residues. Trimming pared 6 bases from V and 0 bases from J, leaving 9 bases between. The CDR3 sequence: CSARQNSNQPQHF. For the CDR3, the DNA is TGCAGTGCCAGACAGAATAGCAATCAGCCCCAGCATTTT.

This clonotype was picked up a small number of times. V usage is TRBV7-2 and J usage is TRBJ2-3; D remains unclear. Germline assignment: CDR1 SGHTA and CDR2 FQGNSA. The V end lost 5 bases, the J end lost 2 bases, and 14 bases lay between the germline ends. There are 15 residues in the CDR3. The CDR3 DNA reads TGTGCCAGCAGCGCCAGCGCGCAGTCCACAGATACGCAGTATTTT. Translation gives CASSASAQSTDTQYF.

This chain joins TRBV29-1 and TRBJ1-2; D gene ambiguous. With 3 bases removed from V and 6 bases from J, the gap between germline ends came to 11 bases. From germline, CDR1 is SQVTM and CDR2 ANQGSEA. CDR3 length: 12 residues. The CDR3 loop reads CSVDAPTDGYTF. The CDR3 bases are TGCAGCGTTGACGCGCCAACGGATGGCTACACCTTC.

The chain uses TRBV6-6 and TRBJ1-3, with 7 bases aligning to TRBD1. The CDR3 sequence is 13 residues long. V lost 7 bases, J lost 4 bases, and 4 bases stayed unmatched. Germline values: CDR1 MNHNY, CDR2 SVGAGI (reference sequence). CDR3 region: CASKTGSGNTIYF. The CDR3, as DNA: TGTGCCAGCAAGACAGGGTCAGGAAACACCATATATTTT.